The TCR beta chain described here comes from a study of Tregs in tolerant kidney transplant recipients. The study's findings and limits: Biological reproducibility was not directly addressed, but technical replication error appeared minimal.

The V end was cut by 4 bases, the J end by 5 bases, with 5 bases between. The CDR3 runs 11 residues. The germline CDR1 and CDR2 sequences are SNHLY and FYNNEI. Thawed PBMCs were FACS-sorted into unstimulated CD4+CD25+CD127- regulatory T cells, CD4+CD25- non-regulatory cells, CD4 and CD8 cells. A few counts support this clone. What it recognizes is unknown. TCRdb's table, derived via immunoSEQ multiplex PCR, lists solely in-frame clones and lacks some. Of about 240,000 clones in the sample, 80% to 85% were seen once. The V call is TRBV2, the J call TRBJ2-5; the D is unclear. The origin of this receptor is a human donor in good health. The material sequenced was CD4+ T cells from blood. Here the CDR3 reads CASSVLETQYF. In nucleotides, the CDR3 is TGTGCCAGCAGTGTTTTGGAGACCCAGTACTTC. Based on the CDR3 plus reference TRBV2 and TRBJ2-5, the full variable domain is EPEVTQTPSHQVTQMGQEVILRCVPISNHLYFYWYRQILGQKVEFLVSFYNNEISEKSEIFDDQFSVERPDGSNFTLKIRSTKLEDSAMYFCASSVLETQYFGPGTRLLVL.